The sample holds one count of the clone carrying this TCR beta chain. The entry originates in a study of blood T cell repertoires in COVID-19. Germline V lookup: CDR1 SNHLY, CDR2 FYNNEI. The CDR3 is 15 amino acids. V was clipped by 6 bases and J by 4 bases, with 15 bases between them. Only in-frame clones appear in the TCRdb table, and some are missing; sequencing was by immunoSEQ multiplex PCR. This repertoire shows about 260,000 clones, about 85% found once; its top ten account for roughly 2%. This sequence originates from a woman aged 50 to 60 who had recovered from COVID-19. Sequencing used peripheral blood. The chain uses TRBV2 and TRBJ1-4; perhaps TRBD1 as D (6 bases). CDR3 amino acids: CASRATDSGNEKLFF. DNA of the CDR3: TGTGCCAGCAGGGCCACGGACAGCGGTAATGAAAAACTGTTTTTT.